This T cell receptor (beta chain) comes out of a study of shared clonotypes between healthy human individuals. Study information: Donors had three CD4 naive, three CD4 memory, two CD8 naive and one CD8 memory plate apiece.

Genomic DNA of every subset was divided equally among multiple immunoSEQ plates. The data were produced by immunoSEQ multiplex PCR, yet TCRdb's version contains in-frame clones alone and is incomplete. This table holds about 2 million clones, about 95% found once. Naive CD8 populations comprised CD45RO-negative cells positively selected for CCR7, excluding terminally differentiated effector memory CD45RA+ cells. V was clipped by 4 bases and J by 2 bases; unmatched bases: 14. The CDR3 is 19 amino acids. Germline V gene sequence: CDR1 MNHEY, CDR2 SMNVEV (reference sequence). Specimen: naive CD8+ T cells sorted from blood. The sequence was obtained from a man between 18 and 29 years old in good health. V usage is TRBV27 and J usage is TRBJ1-5, with 10 bases matching TRBD1. CDR3 loop: CASSSESDRGVYGNQPQHF. The CDR3 region has the DNA TGTGCCAGCAGTTCCGAGTCGGACAGGGGGGTTTATGGCAATCAGCCCCAGCATTTT.